This TCR beta chain was documented in a study of cytomegalovirus exposure and HLA in healthy donors (dated by TCRdb to 2016 to 2017). About the study as a whole: According to a later analysis, one platform produced both the roughly 130 validation repertoires and the roughly 650 repertoires of the first cohort. To predict cytomegalovirus infection status, the study brought together high-throughput TCR immunosequencing, statistical association of individual TCRs with disease status, and machine learning. In addition to the first cohort of 666 subjects, a separate validation cohort of approximately 110 different subjects was used. The study aimed to test whether cataloging public T cell receptors could reveal signatures of past pathogen exposure. What the work shows at the level of the full study, not this receptor alone: A few of the identified cytomegalovirus-associated TCR beta chains were confirmed in vitro to be specific for cytomegalovirus antigens. A later analysis lacked HLA typing for the validation cohort, so it scored co-occurrence in that cohort across all 120 repertoires. Of the cluster scores, roughly 95% were above 0 in a later analysis, which found that TCRs clustered in the first cohort also tended to co-occur in the roughly 130 validation repertoires. The authors suggested that the approach could potentially be extended to other disease states and immunological phenotypes. Most TCR sequences were seen in very few donors, while some public TCRs were found in many individuals. In both the original and validation cohorts, the classifier was reported to diagnose cytomegalovirus status with high specificity and sensitivity. The study listed over 150 TCR beta chains as associated with cytomegalovirus.

Of note for this clone: Which antigen it targets is not known. It has no much larger one-base neighbor in the sample; base qualities were not kept.

The CDR3, from cysteine to phenylalanine, totals 15 residues. Left in the record is the CDR3 DNA by itself, 45 bases read in frame from the first base. The germline V gene gives CDR1 as SGHTA and CDR2 as FQGNSA. V has 5 bases trimmed and J has 4 bases trimmed; junction bases matching no gene number 8. Separate from the approximately 700-subject first cohort, the validation cohort of 120 subjects was the group to which the donors belonged. Libraries came from the immunoSEQ multiplex PCR assay. The authors' analysis ran thus. A statistical classification framework was built to diagnose cytomegalovirus status from the catalog of TCR beta chain sequences. TCRdb stores this immuneACCESS table with in-frame sequences only. Part of the clones is absent; in the studies checked, under half of the shortfall reflects unresolved V genes, and no reason is known for the rest. The DNA gave D and trimming, while V, J and clone size come from that table. The sample yields about 150,000 clones; 86% were counted once. The ten largest clones capture around 20% of the sample.

The sequencing sample was made of PBMCs. This TCR was sampled from a man aged 18 to 30 in good health and CMV-seropositive. Rearrangement joined TRBV7-2 to TRBJ1-2; 9 bases in the middle match TRBD1. The CDR3 has the sequence CASSRTQGAGYGYTF. Read as DNA, the sequence is TGTGCCAGCAGCCGAACACAGGGGGCAGGCTATGGCTACACCTTC.